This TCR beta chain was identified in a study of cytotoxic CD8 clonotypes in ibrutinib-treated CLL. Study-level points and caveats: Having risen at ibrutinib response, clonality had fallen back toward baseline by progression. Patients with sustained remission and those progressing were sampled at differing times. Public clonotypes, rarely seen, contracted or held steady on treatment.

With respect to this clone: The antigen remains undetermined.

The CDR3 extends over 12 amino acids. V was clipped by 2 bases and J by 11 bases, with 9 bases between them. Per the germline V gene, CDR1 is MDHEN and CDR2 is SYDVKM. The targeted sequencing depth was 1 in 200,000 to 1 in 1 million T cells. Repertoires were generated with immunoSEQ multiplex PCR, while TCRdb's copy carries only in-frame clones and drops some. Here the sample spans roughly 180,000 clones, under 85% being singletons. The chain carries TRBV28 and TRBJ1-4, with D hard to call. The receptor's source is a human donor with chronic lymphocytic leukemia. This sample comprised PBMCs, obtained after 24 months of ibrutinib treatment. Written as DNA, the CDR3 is TGTGCCAGCAGTTTAATTGAGGGCAAACTGTTTTTT. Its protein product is CASSLIEGKLFF.